The present TCR beta chain was sequenced within a study of blood T cell repertoires in COVID-19. For the study at large: PBMCs, B-cell-depleted T cells, or T cells were the source of the cDNA or gDNA that made up the material.

The repertoire was sequenced with immunoSEQ multiplex PCR; TCRdb's copy has only in-frame clones and lacks some. The data show about 140,000 clones, with around 83% seen just once and 10% to 13% held by the top ten. Germline loops: CDR1 MNHNY, CDR2 SVGAGI (reference sequence). The CDR3 length is 14 residues. V was pared by 6 bases and J by 3 bases, with 11 bases between. The specimen sequenced was peripheral blood. The TCR originated in a man aged 55 to 70 with active or convalescent COVID-19. The chain is built from TRBV6-6 and TRBJ2-2; D is possibly TRBD1 (5 bases). CDR3 in amino acids: CASSFRRDTGELFF. In DNA, the CDR3 is TGTGCCAGCAGCTTCCGCAGGGACACCGGGGAGCTGTTTTTT.